The 16 T cell receptor beta chains listed next were all sequenced from one sample in a study of beta chain features in type 1 diabetes (dated by TCRdb to the late 2010s). Library generation was performed with the immunoSEQ multiplex PCR assay. The High Capacity cDNA Reverse Transcription Kit was used to reverse transcribe all of the isolated RNA, meaning that expressed TCRB transcripts were what got sequenced. This is the immuneACCESS table as TCRdb keeps it, with only in-frame sequences that have V and J called. A part of the clones is gone; compared with another copy, unresolved V genes explain less than half, and the rest is unexplained. This sample holds around 250,000 clones; approximately 14% were observed only once. 0.015% to 0.02% of the sample rests with the top ten. Their target antigens are unknown. The study at large found these results: A moderate but significant shortening of TCRB CDR3 length was observed in type 1 diabetes patients in all four CD4+ subsets.

Specimen: naive CD4+ T cells from blood. What the cell subset or site label conveys for this sample: true naive CD4+ T cells. Receptor source: a young man with type 1 diabetes.

This sequence joins TRBV18 and TRBJ1-1, with unresolved D. The V end lost 5 bases, the J end lost 0 bases, and 7 bases lay between the germline ends. Per the germline V gene, CDR1 is KGHSH and CDR2 is LQKENI. This CDR3 has 13 amino acids. As DNA, the CDR3 is TGTGCCAGCTCAGGAGGGATGAACACTGAAGCTTTCTTT. It codes for CASSGGMNTEAFF.

This clone was counted between two and nine times. The rearrangement links TRBV7-2 to TRBJ2-7, with 11 nucleotides matching TRBD2. Trimming at V came to 0 bases and at J to 4 bases, leaving 5 bases not matched to a gene. This CDR3 comprises 16 residues. Germline CDR1 reads SGHTA; CDR2 reads FQGNSA. The CDR3 loop reads CASSLANLAGGYEQYF. CDR3 bases: TGTGCCAGCAGCTTAGCGAATTTAGCGGGGGGGTACGAGCAGTACTTC.

V and J are TRBV6-1 and TRBJ2-7, with D perhaps matching TRBD1 (5 bases). The CDR3 is 14 amino acids. CDR1 MNHNS and CDR2 SASEGT come from the germline V gene. V lost 2 bases and J 1 base, leaving 9 bases between the germline ends. The CDR3 is CASSERGASYEQYF. CDR3 coding DNA: TGTGCCAGCAGTGAACGTGGGGCATCCTACGAGCAGTACTTC.

The genes are TRBV7-8 and TRBJ2-1; weak D call: TRBD2 (6 bases). This CDR3 region has 15 residues. Germline CDR1 SGHVS, CDR2 FQNEAQ. With 4 bases removed from V and 7 bases from J, the gap between germline ends came to 17 bases. CDR3 protein: CASSSRRADFNEQFF. CDR3 bases: TGTGCCAGCAGCTCAAGGAGGGCGGATTTTAATGAGCAGTTCTTC. The full variable domain, in which reference TRBV7-8 and TRBJ2-1 provide the parts outside the CDR3, is GAGVSQSPRYKVAKRGQDVALRCDPISGHVSLFWYQQALGQGPEFLTYFQNEAQLDKSGLPSDRFFAERPEGSVSTLKIQRTQQEDSAVYLCASSSRRADFNEQFFGPGTRLTVL.

This clone has only a few counts. The gene calls are TRBV28 and TRBJ2-1, with 7 bases aligning to TRBD1. CDR1 and CDR2 (germline): MDHEN, SYDVKM. J lost 7 bases, V lost 6 bases, and 12 bases had no gene match. The CDR3 totals 15 residues. DNA of the CDR3: TGTGCCAGCAGACTCTGGACAGGTCTAGGGAATGAGCAGTTCTTC. It translates to CASRLWTGLGNEQFF. Based on the CDR3 plus reference TRBV28 and TRBJ2-1, the full variable domain is DVKVTQSSRYLVKRTGEKVFLECVQDMDHENMFWYRQDPGLGLRLIYFSYDVKMKEKGDIPEGYSVSREKKERFSLILESASTNQTSMYLCASRLWTGLGNEQFFGPGTRLTVL.

On this clone itself: The sample has other DNA sequences that encode this CDR3 too. V is TRBV18 and J is TRBJ2-3; 11 bases agree with TRBD2. This CDR3 is 16 amino acids long. Trimming removed 2 bases from V and 0 bases from J; junction bases left unmatched: 1. Germline values: CDR1 KGHSH, CDR2 LQKENI. In nucleotides, the CDR3 is TGTGCCAGCTCACCAGGGACTAGCGGCAGCACAGATACGCAGTATTTT. This translates into CASSPGTSGSTDTQYF.

The chain uses TRBV7-2 and TRBJ2-7; 7 nucleotides match TRBD1. This CDR3 comprises 15 residues. Germline V gene data show CDR1 as SGHTA and CDR2 as FQGNSA. Trimming at V came to 7 bases and at J to 1 base, leaving 10 bases not matched to a gene. In DNA, the CDR3 is TGTGCCAGCAACAACGGGCAGGGGGTTTCCTACGAGCAGTACTTC. Its protein product is CASNNGQGVSYEQYF. The full variable domain, rest sourced from reference TRBV7-2 and TRBJ2-7, is GAGVSQSPSNKVTEKGKDVELRCDPISGHTALYWYRQSLGQGLEFLIYFQGNSAPDKSGLPSDRFSAERTGGSVSTLTIQRTQQEDSAVYLCASNNGQGVSYEQYFGPGTRLTVT.

The table lists this clone with a few counts. The rearrangement links TRBV15 to TRBJ1-1; D gene unclear. The CDR3 totals 12 residues. Germline V gives CDR1 LNHNV, CDR2 YYDKDF (reference sequence). V was cut by 2 bases and J by 5 bases, with 6 bases left in between. The CDR3 DNA sequence: TGTGCCACCAGCAGAACTACTACTGAAGCTTTCTTT. This codes for CATSRTTTEAFF.

The sample holds a few counts of this clone. The J gene is TRBJ2-5, the V gene TRBV29-1; TRBD2 matches 7 bases. Trimming took 8 bases from V and 5 from J; bases not matched to a gene: 5. This CDR3 spans 11 amino acids. Germline CDR1 and CDR2: SQVTM and ANQGSEA. Written as DNA, the CDR3 is TGCAGCCCCCGGCGGGGGGAGACCCAGTACTTC. It codes for CSPRRGETQYF.

This rearrangement joins TRBV29-1 to TRBJ2-2; the match to TRBD2 covers 8 bases. V shed 1 base and J 6 bases; nucleotides not matched to a gene: 10. This CDR3 has 16 residues. Germline V gives CDR1 SQVTM, CDR2 ANQGSEA. The CDR3 spells CSVEASREGRPGELFF. As DNA, the CDR3 is TGCAGCGTTGAAGCGAGTCGGGAGGGCCGGCCCGGGGAGCTGTTTTTT.

In this sample, this clone turned up a few times. This chain connects TRBV5-1 to TRBJ1-2; possibly TRBD1 for D (6 bases). The CDR3 covers 14 residues. Per the germline V gene, CDR1 is SGHRS and CDR2 is YFSETQ. The V end lost 4 bases, the J end lost 5 bases, and 15 bases lay between the germline ends. The CDR3 sequence: CASSDTGLGYGYTF. As DNA, the CDR3 is TGCGCCAGCAGCGATACAGGGTTGGGGTATGGCTACACCTTC.

The genes are TRBV15 and TRBJ2-5, with 7 bases identical to TRBD2. The CDR3 has 13 amino acids. J lost 5 bases, V lost 11 bases, and 11 bases had no gene match. In germline, CDR1 is LNHNV, CDR2 YYDKDF (reference sequence). The CDR3 DNA follows: TGTGCCTCCGGACTAGGCACCCGCGAGACCCAGTACTTC. Translated, it gives CASGLGTRETQYF.

This clone was counted a single time. The chain employs TRBV28 and TRBJ2-7; D not resolved. Trimming left V 8 bases short and J 4 bases short, with 18 bases between. The CDR3 is made up of 14 amino acids. Looked up from germline, CDR1 is MDHEN and CDR2 is SYDVKM. The CDR3 DNA reads TGTGCCAGCGCCGATGGCCACAGCATTTACGAGCAGTACTTC. Translating it yields CASADGHSIYEQYF.

This clone was found a few times. V gene TRBV27 combines with J gene TRBJ2-5, with D perhaps TRBD1 (6 bases). Trimming took 8 bases from V and 4 from J, leaving 17 bases between them. Per germline, CDR1 MNHEY and CDR2 SMNVEV (reference sequence). This CDR3 is built from 14 residues. The CDR3 sequence is CASQRTGTLETQYF. The DNA for the CDR3 is TGTGCCAGCCAGAGAACAGGGACCTTAGAGACCCAGTACTTC.

The J gene is TRBJ2-1, the V gene TRBV9; tentatively, D is TRBD2 (6 bases). The CDR3 extends over 16 amino acids. V lost 4 bases and J 2 bases, leaving 16 bases between the germline ends. Germline V gives CDR1 SGDLS, CDR2 YYNGEE. The CDR3 sequence is CASSSHTPGAYNEQFF. CDR3 bases: TGTGCCAGCAGCTCACACACACCGGGAGCCTACAATGAGCAGTTCTTC.

This clone was observed a handful of times. Distinct nucleotide sequences in the sample also encode this CDR3. V and J are TRBV5-1 and TRBJ2-1; D not resolved. CDR1 and CDR2 from the germline V gene are SGHRS and YFSETQ. Trimming removed 1 base from V and 1 base from J, with 6 bases in between. CDR3 length: 14 amino acids. DNA of the CDR3: TGCGCCAGCAGCTTGTCCATTTCCTACAATGAGCAGTTCTTC. It codes for CASSLSISYNEQFF.